This entry lists 24 T cell receptor beta chains sequenced from one sample in a study of cytomegalovirus exposure and HLA in healthy donors. The PCR was carried out with 60 Vbeta primers and 13 Jbeta primers. TCRdb keeps only in-frame clones here, not all; method: immunoSEQ multiplex PCR. This sample carries around 100,000 clones, 65% to 90% of them seen once, and the ten largest clones take 3% to 3.5%. The sample was PBMCs. All receptors derive from a man younger than 40 in good health and CMV-seropositive.

The chain joins TRBV7-2 to TRBJ2-1; tentatively, D is TRBD2 (5 bases). The ends were cut back, 5 bases at V and 9 bases at J, with 11 bases in the middle. From germline, CDR1 is SGHTA and CDR2 FQGNSA. The CDR3 is 12 residues long. In DNA, the CDR3 is TGTGCCAGCAGCCCCTCCCGGGGTGAGCAGTTCTTC. This sequence encodes CASSPSRGEQFF. Supplemented by reference TRBV7-2 and TRBJ2-1, the full variable domain reads GAGVSQSPSNKVTEKGKDVELRCDPISGHTALYWYRQSLGQGLEFLIYFQGNSAPDKSGLPSDRFSAERTGGSVSTLTIQRTQQEDSAVYLCASSPSRGEQFFGPGTRLTVL.

The CDR3, as DNA: TGTGCCAGCAAGACTCAGGGGGCGCCTGAGACCCAGTACTTC. It is translated as CASKTQGAPETQYF. The V gene is TRBV11-2, the J gene TRBJ2-5; 8 nucleotides align to TRBD1. The V gene's germline CDR1 is SGHAT and CDR2 FQNNGV. V shed 7 bases, J shed 5 bases, and the junction held 9 bases outside the gene matches. The CDR3 has 14 amino acids.

This clone was counted a single time. This rearrangement joins TRBV5-1 to TRBJ2-1, with D possibly being TRBD2 (7 bases). Germline V lookup: CDR1 SGHRS, CDR2 YFSETQ. The CDR3 has 14 amino acids. The V end was cut by 3 bases, the J end by 5 bases, with 12 bases between. The CDR3 loop is CASSWGGLNNEQFF. In DNA, the CDR3 is TGCGCCAGCAGCTGGGGGGGCTTAAACAATGAGCAGTTCTTC.

Written as DNA, the CDR3 is TGTGCCAGCAGTTTCGCGGGAGGGACCTACAATGAGCAGTTCTTC. Translated, it gives CASSFAGGTYNEQFF. The J gene is TRBJ2-1, the V gene TRBV28, with TRBD2 matching 9 bases. From germline, CDR1 is MDHEN and CDR2 SYDVKM. CDR3 size: 15 residues. With 3 bases clipped from V and 2 bases from J, the junction kept 2 bases outside the gene matches.

The genes are TRBV5-4 and TRBJ1-1; D might be TRBD1 (6 bases). V was trimmed by 0 bases and J by 5 bases, leaving 14 bases between them. Germline V gene data show CDR1 as SGHNT and CDR2 as YYREEE (reference sequence). The length of the CDR3 is 15 residues. In DNA, the CDR3 is TGTGCCAGCAGCTTGGGCGGGGGGCAGCGAACTGAAGCTTTCTTT. It codes for CASSLGGGQRTEAFF.

The genes are TRBV5-6 and TRBJ1-2, with 11 bases fitting TRBD1. The germline V gene encodes CDR1 SGHDT and CDR2 YYEEEE. This CDR3 is built from 15 residues. Trimming cost V 4 bases and J 4 bases; bases outside gene matches: 6. CDR3 sequence: CASSVGQGAPYGYTF. CDR3 coding DNA: TGTGCCAGCAGCGTCGGACAGGGGGCCCCCTATGGCTACACCTTC.

This clone was seen a few times. V gene TRBV19 combines with J gene TRBJ2-1, with 7 bases that match TRBD2. Germline CDR1 reads LNHDA; CDR2 reads SQIVND (reference sequence). The CDR3 is 14 residues long. With 5 bases clipped from V and 4 bases from J, the junction kept 5 bases outside the gene matches. For the CDR3, the DNA is TGTGCCAGTAGTCAGGCGGGAGTTTACAATGAGCAGTTCTTC. Translating it yields CASSQAGVYNEQFF.

The V and J genes are TRBV6-1 and TRBJ2-5; D is undetermined. TRBJ2-7 matches the DNA end more closely, so the J call is doubtful. Germline V CDR1 and CDR2: MNHNS, SASEGT. The CDR3 length is 13 residues. CDR3 DNA sequence: TGTGCCAGCAGAGACGAACTGGGCTACGAGCAGTACTTC. This encodes CASRDELGYEQYF.

The chain joins TRBV7-2 to TRBJ1-2, with a weak D call TRBD1 (5 bases). V was shortened by 1 base and J by 2 bases, with 8 bases between the two germline ends. CDR1 is SGHTA and CDR2 is FQGNSA in the germline V gene. This CDR3 has 14 amino acids. The CDR3 nucleotides are TGTGCCAGCAGCTTAGGGGCAGGGAACTATGGCTACACCTTC. Translation: CASSLGAGNYGYTF. The complete variable domain, with remaining parts taken from reference TRBV7-2 and TRBJ1-2, reads GAGVSQSPSNKVTEKGKDVELRCDPISGHTALYWYRQSLGQGLEFLIYFQGNSAPDKSGLPSDRFSAERTGGSVSTLTIQRTQQEDSAVYLCASSLGAGNYGYTFGSGTRLTVV.

The V gene is TRBV6-1, the J gene TRBJ2-7, with TRBD2 as a possible D gene (6 bases). Germline loops: CDR1 MNHNS, CDR2 SASEGT. The CDR3 is made up of 15 amino acids. V lost 4 bases and J lost 2, with 15 bases in between. The CDR3 loop is CASSAPRDSPYEQYF. For the CDR3, the DNA is TGTGCCAGCAGTGCCCCCCGGGACTCCCCCTACGAGCAGTACTTC.

This sequence joins TRBV27 and TRBJ1-1, with TRBD1 as a possible D gene (6 bases). The V end was cut by 2 bases, the J end by 1 base, with 11 bases between. CDR3 size: 15 residues. The germline V gene encodes CDR1 MNHEY and CDR2 SMNVEV (reference sequence). CDR3 sequence (DNA): TGTGCCAGCAGTTTACAGGGGTTACCGAACACTGAAGCTTTCTTT. Translating gives CASSLQGLPNTEAFF.

This clone appeared once. The chain combines TRBV14 with TRBJ2-1; D call uncertain. From germline, CDR1 is SGHDN and CDR2 FVKESK. The length of the CDR3 is 17 residues. Trimming cost V 0 bases and J 0 bases, with 12 bases left between them. The CDR3 region is CASSQDSPWSSYNEQFF. The CDR3 DNA sequence: TGTGCCAGCAGCCAAGACAGCCCCTGGAGCTCCTACAATGAGCAGTTCTTC.

The rearrangement uses TRBV27 and TRBJ1-2; a possible D gene is TRBD1 (6 bases). Germline-derived CDR1 and CDR2 are MNHEY and SMNVEV (reference sequence). The CDR3 runs to 13 residues. V was cut by 4 bases and J by 6 bases, with 12 bases left in between. This chain's CDR3 is CASSYRDGNGYTF. As DNA, the CDR3 is TGTGCCAGCAGTTACAGGGACGGAAATGGCTACACCTTC.

This sequence joins TRBV28 and TRBJ2-1; 14 bases fit TRBD2. This CDR3 is built from 19 residues. V was clipped by 8 bases and J by 5 bases; unmatched bases: 17. Germline values: CDR1 MDHEN, CDR2 SYDVKM. The CDR3 region is CASARDHRTSGRKHNEQFF. In nucleotides, the CDR3 is TGTGCCAGCGCCAGGGACCACAGGACTAGCGGGAGGAAACACAATGAGCAGTTCTTC. Based on the CDR3 plus reference TRBV28 and TRBJ2-1, the full variable domain is DVKVTQSSRYLVKRTGEKVFLECVQDMDHENMFWYRQDPGLGLRLIYFSYDVKMKEKGDIPEGYSVSREKKERFSLILESASTNQTSMYLCASARDHRTSGRKHNEQFFGPGTRLTVL.

The V and J genes are TRBV4-3 and TRBJ2-2, with D possibly matching TRBD1 (5 bases). The CDR3 is 13 amino acids. Trimming took 1 base from V and 6 from J, leaving 6 bases between them. Germline V lookup: CDR1 LGHNA, CDR2 YSLEER. As DNA, the CDR3 is TGCGCCAGCAGCCAAGGACAGTCCGGGGAGCTGTTTTTT. It encodes CASSQGQSGELFF.

J is TRBJ1-4 and V is TRBV5-1; tentatively, D is TRBD1 (6 bases). In germline, CDR1 is SGHRS, CDR2 YFSETQ. The V gene lost 1 base and the J gene lost 5 bases, with 15 bases spanning the gap. This CDR3 contains 16 residues. CDR3 protein: CASSLFETGANEKLFF. CDR3 coding DNA: TGCGCCAGCAGCTTGTTTGAGACAGGCGCAAATGAAAAACTGTTTTTT.

The chain links TRBV9 to TRBJ2-1, with a tentative D call TRBD1 (5 bases). Trimming stripped 3 bases from V and 8 bases from J, with 15 bases between. The CDR3 is 14 amino acids. Germline CDR1 is SGDLS and CDR2 is YYNGEE. The CDR3 is CASSANAPGYEQFF. CDR3 bases: TGTGCCAGCAGCGCAAACGCACCAGGGTATGAGCAGTTCTTC.

The rearrangement uses TRBV7-2 and TRBJ1-3; 10 positions match TRBD1. The ends lost 5 bases at V and 5 bases at J; junction bases unmatched: 6. The CDR3 loop spans 15 amino acids. Germline lookup yields CDR1 SGHTA and CDR2 FQGNSA. In DNA form, the CDR3 reads TGTGCCAGCAGCGCAGACAGGGGGCAGAGAAACACCATATATTTT. It yields the protein CASSADRGQRNTIYF.

This clone was found once. The chain is built from TRBV25-1 and TRBJ1-5, with D uncertain. The CDR3 contains 13 residues. Germline CDR1 and CDR2: MGHDK and SYGVNS. The ends were cut back, 3 bases at V and 7 bases at J, with 10 bases in the middle. Here the CDR3 reads CASSEAGNQPQHF. The CDR3 DNA reads as TGTGCCAGCAGTGAGGCCGGGAACCAGCCCCAGCATTTT.

The chain links TRBV5-1 to TRBJ1-2, with D possibly being TRBD1 (6 bases). Germline CDR1 reads SGHRS; CDR2 reads YFSETQ. The CDR3 covers 14 residues. The ends were cut back, 0 bases at V and 7 bases at J, with 13 bases in the middle. The CDR3, as DNA: TGCGCCAGCAGCTTGGTGCAGGGGAAGAGTGGCTACACCTTC. Translation: CASSLVQGKSGYTF. Combining the CDR3 with reference TRBV5-1 and TRBJ1-2 gives the whole variable domain KAGVTQTPRYLIKTRGQQVTLSCSPISGHRSVSWYQQTPGQGLQFLFEYFSETQRNKGNFPGRFSGRQFSNSRSEMNVSTLELGDSALYLCASSLVQGKSGYTFGSGTRLTVV.

As to this clone: Other DNA sequences from this sample encode an identical CDR3 as well. CDR3 sequence: CASSFSSVLYEQYF. The CDR3 DNA reads TGTGCCAGCAGCTTTAGCTCCGTGCTCTACGAGCAGTACTTC. The rearrangement joins TRBV7-9 to TRBJ2-7, with D unresolved. This CDR3 comprises 14 residues. Trimming cost V 3 bases and J 3 bases, with 12 bases left between them. In germline, CDR1 is SEHNR, CDR2 FQNEAQ (reference sequence).

The gene calls are TRBV7-6 and TRBJ2-7; 8 nucleotides agree with TRBD2. From germline, CDR1 is SGHVS and CDR2 FNYEAQ. The CDR3 loop spans 14 amino acids. V trimming: 7 bases; J trimming: 2 bases; junction bases outside the gene matches: 7. CDR3 residues: CASNSGSGTYEQYF. The CDR3 DNA reads TGTGCCAGCAACAGCGGGAGTGGGACCTACGAGCAGTACTTC.

The gene calls are TRBV28 and TRBJ2-5; D not certain. V was clipped by 1 base and J by 1 base, with 10 bases between them. Per germline, CDR1 MDHEN and CDR2 SYDVKM. This CDR3 comprises 15 residues. CDR3 loop: CASSLSRIGQETQYF. CDR3 in DNA: TGTGCCAGCAGTTTATCCCGCATCGGCCAAGAGACCCAGTACTTC.

The V and J genes are TRBV7-9 and TRBJ2-5; D is possibly TRBD2 (6 bases). CDR3 length: 14 amino acids. V dropped 5 bases and J dropped 3 bases, with 13 bases sitting between them. In germline, CDR1 is SEHNR, CDR2 FQNEAQ (reference sequence). This CDR3 reads CASSPSGGKETQYF. The DNA for the CDR3 is TGTGCCAGCAGCCCCTCCGGCGGGAAAGAGACCCAGTACTTC. Full variable domain (remainder filled in from reference TRBV7-9 and TRBJ2-5): DTGVSQNPRHKITKRGQNVTFRCDPISEHNRLYWYRQTLGQGPEFLTYFQNEAQLEKSRLLSDRFSAERPKGSFSTLEIQRTEQGDSAMYLCASSPSGGKETQYFGPGTRLLVL.